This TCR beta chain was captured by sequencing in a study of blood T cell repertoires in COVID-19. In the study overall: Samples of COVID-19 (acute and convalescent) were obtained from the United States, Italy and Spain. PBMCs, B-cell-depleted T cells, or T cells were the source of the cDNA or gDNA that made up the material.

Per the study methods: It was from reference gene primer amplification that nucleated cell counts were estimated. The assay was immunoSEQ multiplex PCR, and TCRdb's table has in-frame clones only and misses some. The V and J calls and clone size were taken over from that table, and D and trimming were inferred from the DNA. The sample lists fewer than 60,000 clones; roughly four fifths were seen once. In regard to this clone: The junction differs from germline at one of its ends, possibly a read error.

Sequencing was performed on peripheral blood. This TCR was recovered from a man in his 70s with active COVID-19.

The CDR3 reads CASSDSLDSYSPLHF. CDR3 DNA sequence: TGTGCCAGCAGTGATTCTTTGGACAGTTATTCCCCCCTCCACTTT. This chain connects TRBV2 to TRBJ1-6; tentative D call: TRBD1 (6 bases). The CDR3 is 15 residues long. CDR1 SNHLY and CDR2 FYNNEI come from the germline V gene.